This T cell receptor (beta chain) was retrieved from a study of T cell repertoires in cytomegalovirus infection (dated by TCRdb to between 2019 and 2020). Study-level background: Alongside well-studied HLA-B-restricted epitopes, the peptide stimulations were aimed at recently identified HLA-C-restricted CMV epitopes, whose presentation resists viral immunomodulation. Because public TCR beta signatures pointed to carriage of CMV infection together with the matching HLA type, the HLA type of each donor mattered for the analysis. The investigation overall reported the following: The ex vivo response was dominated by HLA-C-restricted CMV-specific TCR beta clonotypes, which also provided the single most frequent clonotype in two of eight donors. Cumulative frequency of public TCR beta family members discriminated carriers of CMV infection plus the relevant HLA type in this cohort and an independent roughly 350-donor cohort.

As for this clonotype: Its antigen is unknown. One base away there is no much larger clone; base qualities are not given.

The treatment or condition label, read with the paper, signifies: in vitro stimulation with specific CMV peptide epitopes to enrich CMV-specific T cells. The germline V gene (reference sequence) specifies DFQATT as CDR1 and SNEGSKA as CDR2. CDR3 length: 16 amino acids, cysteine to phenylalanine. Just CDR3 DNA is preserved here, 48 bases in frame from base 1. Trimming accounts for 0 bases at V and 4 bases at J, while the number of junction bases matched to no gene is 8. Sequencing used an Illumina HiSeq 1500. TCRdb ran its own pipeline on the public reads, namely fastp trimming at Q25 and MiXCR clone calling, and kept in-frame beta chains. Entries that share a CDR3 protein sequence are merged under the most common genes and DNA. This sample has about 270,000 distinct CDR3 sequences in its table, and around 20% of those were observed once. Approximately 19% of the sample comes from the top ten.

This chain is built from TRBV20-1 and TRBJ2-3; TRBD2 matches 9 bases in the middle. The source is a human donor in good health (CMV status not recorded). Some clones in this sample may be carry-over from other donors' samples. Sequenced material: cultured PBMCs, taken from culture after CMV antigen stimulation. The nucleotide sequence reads TGCAGTGCTAGAGAGGTGGCGGGAGGGGAGGCAGATACGCAGTATTTT. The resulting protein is CSAREVAGGEADTQYF.